This T cell receptor beta chain was obtained from a study of human T cells and chemical hapten exposure. Time point: pre-sensitization, week 0. The treatment: therapeutic diphenylcyclopropenone sensitization with weekly scalp DPC. TCRdb itself ran the RACE reads through MiXCR, one entry per CDR3 protein. There are 350,000 to 400,000 distinct CDR3 sequences in the sample; roughly 5.3% occur only once, and just over 2.5% lies in the top ten. This clonotype was counted many times. V gave up 2 bases and J gave up 4 bases, with 7 bases separating them. CDR1 and CDR2 (germline): SNHLY, FYNNEI. This CDR3 comprises 13 residues.

The chain employs TRBV2 and TRBJ2-3, with D possibly TRBD2 on 6 matching bases. This TCR was sampled from a woman between 45 and 60 years old with alopecia areata. Some clones in this sample may be carry-over from other donors' samples. The material sequenced was whole blood, taken in connection with sensitization to the hapten diphenylcyclopropenone (DPC). CDR3 amino acids: CASSEWEADTQYF. The DNA of the CDR3 is TGTGCCAGCAGTGAATGGGAGGCAGATACGCAGTATTTT. The full variable domain, rest sourced from reference TRBV2 and TRBJ2-3, is EPEVTQTPSHQVTQMGQEVILRCVPISNHLYFYWYRQILGQKVEFLVSFYNNEISEKSEIFDDQFSVERPDGSNFTLKIRSTKLEDSAMYFCASSEWEADTQYFGPGTRLTVL.